This T cell receptor (beta chain) originates from a study of OX40 agonist ivuxolimab in advanced cancers. Study summary: Ivuxolimab was delivered to patients intravenously every 2 weeks at doses spanning 0.01 to 10 mg/kg. Study results and caveats: Expanded clones were, on average, more numerous in CD8+ T cells than in CD4+. Clonal expansion was among the lowest in partial responders at 0.1-3.0 mg/kg, especially CD8+. Doses of 0.1 to 3.0 mg/kg were accompanied by clonal expansion of CD4+ and CD8+ blood T cells by week 6.

The V gene end was trimmed by 0 bases and the J gene end by 10 bases; junction bases not matched to a gene: 4. The CDR3 length is 15 residues. Germline values: CDR1 MNHNY, CDR2 SVGAGI (reference sequence). Produced via immunoSEQ multiplex PCR; TCRdb's table is partial and in-frame only. This sample carries some 50,000 clones, 75% to 90% of them seen once, and the ten largest clones take about 5.4%. Worth noting for this clone: The antigen is undetermined.

The material sequenced was CD4+ or CD8+ T cells sorted from blood, taken in a trial of the OX40 agonist ivuxolimab. The receptor comes from an adult with an advanced solid tumor such as melanoma, head and neck, liver or kidney cancer. The V call is TRBV6-6, the J call TRBJ2-1, with 12 bases fitting TRBD2. Written as DNA, the CDR3 is TGTGCCAGCAGTTACTCCCTAGCGGGGGGGACCGAGCAGTTCTTC. The encoded protein is CASSYSLAGGTEQFF.